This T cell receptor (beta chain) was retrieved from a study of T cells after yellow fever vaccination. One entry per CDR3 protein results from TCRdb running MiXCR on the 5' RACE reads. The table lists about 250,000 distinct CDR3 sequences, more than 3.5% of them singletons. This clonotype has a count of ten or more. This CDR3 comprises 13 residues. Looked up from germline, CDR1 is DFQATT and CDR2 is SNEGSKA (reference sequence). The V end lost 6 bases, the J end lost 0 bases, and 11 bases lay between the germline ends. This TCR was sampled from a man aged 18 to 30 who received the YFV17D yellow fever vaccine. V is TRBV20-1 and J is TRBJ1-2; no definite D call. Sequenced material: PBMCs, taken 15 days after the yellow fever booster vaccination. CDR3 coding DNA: TGCAGTGCCCCGGGAGACCCTAACTATGGCTACACCTTC. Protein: CSAPGDPNYGYTF.